Listed here are 17 T cell receptor beta chains from one sample, sequenced in a study of early T cells in non-severe SARS-CoV-2 infection. TCRdb ran MiXCR on the 5' RACE reads and lists one entry per CDR3 protein. The table lists about 81,000 distinct CDR3 sequences, about 6% of them singletons. The specimen was whole blood. Receptors originate from an adult who was a healthcare worker with PCR-confirmed SARS-CoV-2 infection or an uninfected control (not recorded which).

This clonotype was observed a few times. The chain links TRBV6-1 to TRBJ1-6; the match to TRBD1 covers 7 bases. CDR1 and CDR2 from the germline V gene are MNHNS and SASEGT. The CDR3 extends over 18 amino acids. The trim removed 6 bases at V and 0 bases at J, leaving 11 bases unmatched. The CDR3, as DNA: TGTGCCAGCAGGCCAGGGGACAGACAGAGCTCCTATAATTCACCCCTCCACTTT. Translated: CASRPGDRQSSYNSPLHF.

The sample holds many counts of this clonotype. The gene calls are TRBV2 and TRBJ1-1, with D perhaps TRBD1 (6 bases). The germline V and J ends were trimmed by 6 bases and 1 base, with 15 bases remaining between them. Germline V gives CDR1 SNHLY, CDR2 FYNNEI. CDR3 length equals 15 residues. CDR3 region: CASRLYGQSNTEAFF. The CDR3 region has the DNA TGTGCCAGCAGACTTTACGGACAGTCGAACACTGAAGCTTTCTTT. Together with reference TRBV2 and TRBJ1-1, the CDR3 gives the full variable domain: EPEVTQTPSHQVTQMGQEVILRCVPISNHLYFYWYRQILGQKVEFLVSFYNNEISEKSEIFDDQFSVERPDGSNFTLKIRSTKLEDSAMYFCASRLYGQSNTEAFFGQGTRLTVV.

In its sample, this clonotype was seen many times. V gene TRBV9 combines with J gene TRBJ1-3; no clear D. V was shortened by 4 bases and J by 0 bases, with 8 bases between the two germline ends. The CDR3 is made up of 14 amino acids. Germline lookup yields CDR1 SGDLS and CDR2 YYNGEE. Here the CDR3 reads CASSLGDSGNTIYF. CDR3 DNA: TGTGCCAGCAGCCTAGGAGACTCTGGAAACACCATATATTTT.

This chain uses TRBV6-6 with TRBJ2-5, with D possibly matching TRBD1 (5 bases). Per the germline V gene, CDR1 is MNHNY and CDR2 is SVGAGI (reference sequence). The ends were cut back, 3 bases at V and 0 bases at J, with 17 bases in the middle. CDR3 length: 17 residues. The CDR3 sequence: CASSYGPDSSNQETQYF. In DNA form, the CDR3 reads TGTGCCAGCAGTTATGGGCCCGACAGCTCGAACCAAGAGACCCAGTACTTC.

This clonotype has ten or more counts. The rearrangement joins TRBV18 to TRBJ2-5; 8 bases are a match to TRBD2. In germline, CDR1 is KGHSH, CDR2 LQKENI. The CDR3 contains 13 residues. The trim removed 3 bases at V and 5 bases at J, leaving 2 bases unmatched. The CDR3 sequence is CASSPASGETQYF. CDR3 bases: TGTGCCAGCTCACCGGCTAGCGGGGAGACCCAGTACTTC. Full variable domain (outside the CDR3, taken from reference TRBV18 and TRBJ2-5): NAGVMQNPRHLVRRRGQEARLRCSPMKGHSHVYWYRQLPEEGLKFMVYLQKENIIDESGMPKERFSAEFPKEGPSILRIQQVVRGDSAAYFCASSPASGETQYFGPGTRLLVL.

This clonotype showed up many times. The chain couples TRBV11-2 to TRBJ2-3, with 13 bases lining up with TRBD2. The V segment lost 3 bases and the J segment 3 bases; nucleotides outside the gene matches: 3. CDR1 and CDR2 (germline): SGHAT, FQNNGV. The CDR3 length is 16 residues. The CDR3, as DNA: TGTGCCAGCAGCTTTGGACTAGCGGGGGCAACAGATACGCAGTATTTT. This sequence encodes CASSFGLAGATDTQYF.

This clonotype has a count of ten or more. The chain joins TRBV12-3 or TRBV12-4 to TRBJ2-7, with a possible D match to TRBD1 (5 bases). The CDR3 has 12 amino acids. The V and J ends lost 6 bases and 4 bases respectively, with 10 bases between them. CDR3 in amino acids: CASSLGQYEQYF. In DNA, the CDR3 is TGTGCCAGCAGCCTGGGGCAGTACGAGCAGTACTTC.

This clonotype was seen only a few times. The chain uses TRBV12-3 or TRBV12-4 and TRBJ2-3; TRBD1 is a possible D gene (6 bases). The V end lost 5 bases, the J end lost 4 bases, and 13 bases lay between the germline ends. The CDR3 loop spans 14 amino acids. The CDR3 DNA reads as TGTGCCAGCAGTGAACATGGGGGCTCAGATACGCAGTATTTT. Translated: CASSEHGGSDTQYF.

The chain joins TRBV6-1 to TRBJ1-5; no reliable D call. The CDR3 extends over 16 amino acids. V lost 2 bases and J 1 base, leaving 12 bases between the germline ends. The germline CDR1 and CDR2 sequences are MNHNS and SASEGT. The CDR3 sequence: CASSEPIRRSNQPQHF. CDR3 sequence (DNA): TGTGCCAGCAGTGAACCTATTCGGAGAAGCAATCAGCCCCAGCATTTT.

This clonotype has just a few counts. The rearrangement uses TRBV25-1 and TRBJ2-7; TRBD1 matches at 9 bases. Germline V gives CDR1 MGHDK, CDR2 SYGVNS. The ends lost 8 bases at V and 3 bases at J; junction bases unmatched: 5. The length of the CDR3 is 13 residues. The CDR3 DNA sequence: TGTGCCAGCGGGACAGGGAGGAACTACGAGCAGTACTTC. Translation gives CASGTGRNYEQYF.

This clonotype was recorded many times. The chain has TRBV6-6 and TRBJ2-1; D call uncertain. V dropped 0 bases and J dropped 5 bases, with 11 bases sitting between them. The length of the CDR3 is 15 residues. Germline CDR1 MNHNY, CDR2 SVGAGI (reference sequence). CDR3 residues: CASSYSHRGNNEQFF. As DNA, the CDR3 is TGTGCCAGCAGTTACTCCCACAGAGGAAACAATGAGCAGTTCTTC.

V is TRBV4-2 and J is TRBJ2-1, with no clear D. V was clipped by 1 base and J by 8 bases, with 9 bases between them. The germline V gene has CDR1 LGHNA and CDR2 YNFKEQ. The CDR3 is 13 residues long. This CDR3 is CASSQGTGDEQFF. As DNA, the CDR3 is TGTGCCAGCAGCCAAGGAACCGGAGATGAGCAGTTCTTC.

Only a few counts were recorded for this clonotype. The V and J genes are TRBV6-2 or TRBV6-3 and TRBJ2-5; a possible D gene is TRBD1 (6 bases). The CDR3 is made up of 16 amino acids. Trimming left V 7 bases short and J 4 bases short, with 22 bases between. The germline V gene encodes CDR1 MNHEY and CDR2 SVGEGT. The CDR3 DNA follows: TGTGCCAGCAACCCAGGACAGTCCGGTGGAGTAGAGACCCAGTACTTC. Encoded protein: CASNPGQSGGVETQYF.

Written as DNA, the CDR3 is TGCGCCAGCAGCCAAGACGGAAGCTCCTACAATGAGCAGTTCTTC. Amino acids: CASSQDGSSYNEQFF. The V and J genes are TRBV5-1 and TRBJ2-1; D is unresolved. This CDR3 spans 15 amino acids. Deletions cut 4 bases from V and 0 bases from J, with 11 bases between. Germline CDR1 and CDR2: SGHRS and YFSETQ.

This clonotype showed up just a few times. V gene TRBV6-5 combines with J gene TRBJ1-6; TRBD1 might be the D (5 bases). The V and J ends lost 2 bases and 7 bases respectively, with 12 bases between them. Germline V gene sequence: CDR1 MNHEY, CDR2 SVGAGI. CDR3 size: 15 residues. The CDR3 sequence: CASSYEGNRNSPLHF. The CDR3 bases are TGTGCCAGCAGTTACGAGGGGAATAGGAATTCACCCCTCCACTTT.

This clonotype was seen at least ten times. The chain is built from TRBV6-6 and TRBJ1-5; possible D gene TRBD1, 6 bases. Germline CDR1 reads MNHNY; CDR2 reads SVGAGI (reference sequence). Trimming removed 5 bases at V and 6 bases at J, with 17 bases between. The CDR3 spans 15 residues. Here the CDR3 DNA reads TGTGCCAGCAGTGCGCGGGGGCGGGGAGGTCAGCCCCAGCATTTT. Residues: CASSARGRGGQPQHF.

For the CDR3, the DNA is TGTGCCAGCAGCACCTCAGATACCGAGCAGTACTTC. Protein: CASSTSDTEQYF. The chain has TRBV11-3 and TRBJ2-7; D not certain. The germline CDR1 and CDR2 sequences are SGHNT and YENEEA. Deletions cut 5 bases from V and 6 bases from J, with 11 bases between. This CDR3 has 12 amino acids.